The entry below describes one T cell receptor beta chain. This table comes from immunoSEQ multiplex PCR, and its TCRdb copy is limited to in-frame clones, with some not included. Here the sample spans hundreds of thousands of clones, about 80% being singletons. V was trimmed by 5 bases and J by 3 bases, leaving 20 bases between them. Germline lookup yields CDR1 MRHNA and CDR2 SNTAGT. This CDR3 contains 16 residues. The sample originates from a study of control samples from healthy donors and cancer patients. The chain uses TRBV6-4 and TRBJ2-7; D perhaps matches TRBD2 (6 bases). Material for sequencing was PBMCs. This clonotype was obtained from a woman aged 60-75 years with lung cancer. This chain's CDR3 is CASSTIPRDFVYEQYF. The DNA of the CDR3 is TGTGCCAGCAGTACCATACCCCGGGACTTCGTCTACGAGCAGTACTTC.